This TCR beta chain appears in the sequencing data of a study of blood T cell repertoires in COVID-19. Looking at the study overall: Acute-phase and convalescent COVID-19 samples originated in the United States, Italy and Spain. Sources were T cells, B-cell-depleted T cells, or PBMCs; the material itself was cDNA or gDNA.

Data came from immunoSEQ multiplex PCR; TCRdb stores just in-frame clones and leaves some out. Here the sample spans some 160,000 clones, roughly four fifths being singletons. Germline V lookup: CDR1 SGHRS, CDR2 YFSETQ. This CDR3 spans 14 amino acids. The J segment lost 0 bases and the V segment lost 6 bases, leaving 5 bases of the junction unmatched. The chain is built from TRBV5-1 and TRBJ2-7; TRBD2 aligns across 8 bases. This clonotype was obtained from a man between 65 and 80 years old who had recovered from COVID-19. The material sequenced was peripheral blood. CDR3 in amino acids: CASTPGGSSYEQYF. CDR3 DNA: TGCGCCAGCACCCCGGGGGGGAGCTCCTACGAGCAGTACTTC.